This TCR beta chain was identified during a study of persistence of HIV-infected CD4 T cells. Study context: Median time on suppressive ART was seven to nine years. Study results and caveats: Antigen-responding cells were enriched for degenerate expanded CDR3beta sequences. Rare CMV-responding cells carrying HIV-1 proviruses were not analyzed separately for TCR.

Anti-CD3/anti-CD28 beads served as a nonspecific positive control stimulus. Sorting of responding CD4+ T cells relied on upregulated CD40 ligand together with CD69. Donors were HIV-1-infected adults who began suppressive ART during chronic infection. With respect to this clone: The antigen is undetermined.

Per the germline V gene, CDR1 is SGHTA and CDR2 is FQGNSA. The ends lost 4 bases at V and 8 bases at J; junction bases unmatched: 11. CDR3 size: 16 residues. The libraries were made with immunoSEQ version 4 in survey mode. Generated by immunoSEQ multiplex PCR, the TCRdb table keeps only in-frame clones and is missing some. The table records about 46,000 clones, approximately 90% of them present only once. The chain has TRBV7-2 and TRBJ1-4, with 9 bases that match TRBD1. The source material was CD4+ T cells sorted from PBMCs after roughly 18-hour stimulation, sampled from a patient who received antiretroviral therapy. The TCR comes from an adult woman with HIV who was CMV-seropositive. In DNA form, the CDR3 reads TGTGCCAGCAGCTCCCCTCCAGGACAGGGGAACGAAAAACTGTTTTTT. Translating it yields CASSSPPGQGNEKLFF. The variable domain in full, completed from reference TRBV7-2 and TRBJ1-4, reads GAGVSQSPSNKVTEKGKDVELRCDPISGHTALYWYRQSLGQGLEFLIYFQGNSAPDKSGLPSDRFSAERTGGSVSTLTIQRTQQEDSAVYLCASSSPPGQGNEKLFFGSGTQLSVL.